The sequence of this T cell receptor beta chain was determined in a study of CD8+ T cells in alopecia areata. Study-wide context: Skin from approximately 6-12-month-old C3H/HeJ graft donors with spontaneous alopecia went to approximately 6-10-week-old female C3H/HeJ mice.

Sequencing used cDNA as its template, made by extracting RNA and reverse transcribing it. The protocol was immunoSEQ multiplex PCR, while the TCRdb copy is restricted to in-frame clones and leaves out a portion. In total the sample includes 200,000 to 300,000 clones, none of them seen once. Cells from pooled cutaneous lymph nodes were sorted by CD4, CD8alpha, NKG2D, NKG2ACE and other markers. Trimming at V came to 4 bases and at J to 4 bases, leaving 0 bases not matched to a gene. The CDR3 consists of 14 residues. The germline gives CDR1 SGHDT, CDR2 FRDEAV. Notes on this clone: The gene names here belong to mouse. The read stops 3 residues short of the end of the CDR3; the missing end is completed from the germline J gene.

V is TRBV14 and J is TRBJ1-6; TRBD1 agrees at 9 bases. TRBJ1-6 is an open reading frame whose function is uncertain. Sequencing used CD4+ T cells sorted from a lymph node. The clonotype was recovered from a C3H/HeJ mouse with alopecia areata. Mouse strain MHC haplotype: H2-k. Partial CDR3 DNA: TGTGCCAGCAGTGGGACAGGGTATAATTCGCCC. This codes for CASSGTGYNSP. The complete CDR3 protein is CASSGTGYNSPLYF.